These 10 T cell receptor beta chains originate from one sample sequenced in a study of CD8 T cells in Susac syndrome. Random-hexamer reverse transcription was applied to about 0.45 to 1 ug RNA. TCRdb redid the calling of the immunoSEQ multiplex PCR reads with MiXCR, one entry per CDR3 protein. The table has hundreds of thousands of distinct CDR3 sequences, 75% to 85% seen once. The specimen was CD8+ T cells from PBMCs. The source of these receptors is a human donor with multiple sclerosis.

This clonotype appeared once. This chain links TRBV3-1 with TRBJ2-5; 10 bases are shared with TRBD1. V dropped 0 bases and J dropped 5; count of bases not matched to a gene: 9. Germline lookup yields CDR1 LGHDT and CDR2 YNNKEL (reference sequence). This CDR3 has 17 residues. The DNA for the CDR3 is TGTGCCAGCAGCCAAGAGAGGCCTGACAGGGGGCAGGAGACCCAGTACTTC. This encodes CASSQERPDRGQETQYF.

The genes are TRBV28 and TRBJ2-5; TRBD2 agrees at 13 bases. This CDR3 has 16 residues. Germline V gene data show CDR1 as MDHEN and CDR2 as SYDVKM. V gave up 5 bases and J gave up 1 base; unmatched junction bases: 4. CDR3 residues: CASSLTSGRAQETQYF. CDR3 DNA sequence: TGTGCCAGCAGTCTTACTAGCGGGAGGGCCCAAGAGACCCAGTACTTC.

V and J are TRBV6-6 and TRBJ2-1; tentative D call: TRBD2 (5 bases). CDR3 length equals 14 residues. With 2 bases removed from V and 8 bases from J, the gap between germline ends came to 13 bases. Germline loops: CDR1 MNHNY, CDR2 SVGAGI (reference sequence). As DNA, the CDR3 is TGTGCCAGCAGTTACCGGGATGGGTACGATGAGCAGTTCTTC. This codes for CASSYRDGYDEQFF.

The chain recombines TRBV13 with TRBJ2-3; 13 bases are a match to TRBD2. The CDR3 consists of 16 residues. The junction had 6 bases not matched to a gene; V was cut back by 5 bases and J by 4 bases. The germline V gene has CDR1 PRHDT and CDR2 FYEKMQ (reference sequence). The CDR3 DNA is TGTGCCAGCAGCCCCAGGGGACTAGCGGGGCCAGATACGCAGTATTTT. Protein product: CASSPRGLAGPDTQYF.

This chain joins TRBV28 and TRBJ2-7; the D is unclear. The CDR3 sequence is 14 residues long. V shed 4 bases and J shed 3 bases, with 13 bases lying between them. Germline V gene lookup returns CDR1 MDHEN and CDR2 SYDVKM. Here the CDR3 reads CASSSLLAGYEQYF. The DNA for the CDR3 is TGTGCCAGCAGTTCCCTTCTCGCCGGCTACGAGCAGTACTTC. The whole variable domain, filled in from reference TRBV28 and TRBJ2-7, reads DVKVTQSSRYLVKRTGEKVFLECVQDMDHENMFWYRQDPGLGLRLIYFSYDVKMKEKGDIPEGYSVSREKKERFSLILESASTNQTSMYLCASSSLLAGYEQYFGPGTRLTVT.

The gene calls are TRBV7-8 and TRBJ2-1; 9 bases align to TRBD2. The germline V gene encodes CDR1 SGHVS and CDR2 FQNEAQ. V was pared by 5 bases and J by 2 bases, with 13 bases of the junction left unmatched. There are 18 residues in the CDR3. DNA for the CDR3: TGTGCCAGCAGCCATCCCCTTAGCGGGAGAGCCCCCTACAATGAGCAGTTCTTC. This codes for CASSHPLSGRAPYNEQFF.

The chain carries TRBV19 and TRBJ1-1, with D possibly TRBD1 on 5 matching bases. Trimming stripped 5 bases from V and 1 base from J, with 8 bases between. The germline V gene has CDR1 LNHDA and CDR2 SQIVND (reference sequence). This CDR3 region has 13 residues. The CDR3 DNA follows: TGTGCCAGTAGTGGGGGTCCGAACACTGAAGCTTTCTTT. Its protein is CASSGGPNTEAFF.

This clonotype was counted a few times. The CDR3 DNA sequence: TGCAGTGCTAGCGGGTCTGGCGGGAGGGCCCTGGTGAATGAGCAGTTCTTC. Translation: CSASGSGGRALVNEQFF. The V gene is TRBV20-1, the J gene TRBJ2-1; 9 bases are a match to TRBD2. J lost 7 bases, V lost 3 bases, and 16 bases had no gene match. The germline CDR1 and CDR2 sequences are DFQATT and SNEGSKA (reference sequence). The CDR3 runs 17 residues.

This clonotype has just a few counts. This rearrangement joins TRBV29-1 to TRBJ1-2; 7 bases map to TRBD1. CDR1 and CDR2 (germline): SQVTM, ANQGSEA. J gave up 2 bases and V 6 bases, and 9 bases lay outside the gene matches. The CDR3 consists of 14 residues. Here the CDR3 reads CSVGGQQVNYGYTF. DNA of the CDR3: TGCAGCGTGGGGGGACAGCAAGTCAACTATGGCTACACCTTC.

The CDR3: CASSGDRDRNSYEQYF. The DNA for the CDR3 is TGTGCCAGCAGTGGGGACCGGGACCGAAACTCCTACGAGCAGTACTTC. The V and J genes are TRBV25-1 and TRBJ2-7; D tentatively fits TRBD1 or TRBD2 (5 bases each). The germline V and J ends were trimmed by 4 bases and 0 bases, with 16 bases remaining between them. CDR1 is MGHDK and CDR2 is SYGVNS in the germline V gene. The CDR3 is made up of 16 amino acids.